This T cell receptor beta chain is from a study of metastatic and nonmetastatic thyroid tumors. Overall study: Repertoire data that came from the blood and tumor or nodule tissue of malignant and benign thyroid patients were compared. Study results and limitations: Significantly greater TCR beta diversity was reportedly found in malignant thyroid tumors than in benign nodules (in blood and tumor).

After removal of 2 bases from V and 4 bases from J, the junction contained 4 bases not matched to a gene. This CDR3 contains 17 residues. Every patient was untreated before thyroid surgery. This clone has at least ten counts. The antigen is not known. TCRdb re-analyzed the PCR reads through MiXCR. This sample has roughly 15,000 clones, with roughly 26% found just once. This chain connects TRBV12-3 or TRBV12-4 to TRBJ2-1, with 14 positions matching TRBD2. Material for sequencing was tumor tissue. This receptor was obtained from a female donor with papillary thyroid cancer or a benign thyroid nodule (not recorded which). Some clones in this sample may be carry-over from other donors' samples. CDR3 amino acids: CASSLSGLAGGYNEQFF. The CDR3 coding sequence is TGTGCCAGCAGTTTAAGCGGACTAGCGGGGGGTTACAATGAGCAGTTCTTC.